The entry that follows covers one T cell receptor (beta chain) sequence. The data stem from a study of blood T cell repertoires in COVID-19. TCRdb keeps only in-frame clones here, not all; method: immunoSEQ multiplex PCR. The sample shows about 440,000 clones, around 90% of them seen only once. This CDR3 has 16 residues. V lost 4 bases to trimming and J lost 3 bases; unmatched junction nucleotides: 8. Germline V gene data show CDR1 as SGHVS and CDR2 as FQNEAQ. The clonotype comes from a man aged 18 to 29 who had recovered from COVID-19. V gene TRBV7-8 combines with J gene TRBJ1-2; 10 bases fit TRBD1. Sequenced sample: PBMCs or T cells enriched from blood (not recorded which). The CDR3 is CASSSLTGGGYYGYTF. The CDR3 nucleotides read TGTGCCAGCAGCTCCTTGACAGGGGGCGGATACTATGGCTACACCTTC.